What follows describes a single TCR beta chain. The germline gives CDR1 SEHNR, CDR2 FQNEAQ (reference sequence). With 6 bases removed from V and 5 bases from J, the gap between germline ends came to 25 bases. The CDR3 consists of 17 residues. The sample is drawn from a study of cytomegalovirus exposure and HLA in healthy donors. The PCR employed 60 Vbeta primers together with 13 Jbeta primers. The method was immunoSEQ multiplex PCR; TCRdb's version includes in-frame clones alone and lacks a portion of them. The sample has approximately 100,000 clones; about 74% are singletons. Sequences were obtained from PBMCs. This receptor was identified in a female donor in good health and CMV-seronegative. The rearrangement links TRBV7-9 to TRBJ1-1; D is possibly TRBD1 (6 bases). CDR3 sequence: CASSFRSGGPLVTEAFF. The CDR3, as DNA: TGTGCCAGCAGTTTCCGCTCGGGGGGCCCACTGGTTACTGAAGCTTTCTTT.